Each of the 5 T cell receptor beta chains below was sequenced from the same sample in a study of cytomegalovirus exposure and HLA in healthy donors. PCR primers comprised 60 Vbeta and 13 Jbeta primers. TCRdb's copy holds only in-frame clones and misses some; the assay was immunoSEQ multiplex PCR. Of 110,000 to 150,000 clones listed, approximately 80% are singletons. Sequencing was done on a sample of PBMCs. The source of these receptors is a man aged 35 to 55 in good health and CMV-seronegative.

The chain combines TRBV5-1 with TRBJ2-7, with D perhaps TRBD1 (6 bases). The CDR3 is 14 amino acids. Trimming removed 0 bases at V and 0 bases at J, with 7 bases between. Germline assignment: CDR1 SGHRS and CDR2 YFSETQ. CDR3 amino acids: CASSLGTVSYEQYF. DNA for the CDR3: TGCGCCAGCAGCTTGGGGACAGTCTCCTACGAGCAGTACTTC.

This sequence joins TRBV5-6 and TRBJ2-7; no clear D gene. V gave up 2 bases and J gave up 1 base, with 7 bases separating them. Germline assignment: CDR1 SGHDT and CDR2 YYEEEE. The CDR3 runs 13 residues. The CDR3 is CASSFEQSYEQYF. CDR3 DNA sequence: TGTGCCAGCAGCTTCGAGCAATCCTACGAGCAGTACTTC.

This rearrangement joins TRBV7-2 to TRBJ2-6; D not certain. The germline gives CDR1 SGHTA, CDR2 FQGNSA. This CDR3 is 15 amino acids long. The V end was cut by 5 bases, the J end by 0 bases, with 8 bases between. CDR3 DNA sequence: TGTGCCAGCAGCCAAGACACCTCTGGGGCCAACGTCCTGACTTTC. It is translated as CASSQDTSGANVLTF. The complete variable domain, with remaining parts taken from reference TRBV7-2 and TRBJ2-6, reads GAGVSQSPSNKVTEKGKDVELRCDPISGHTALYWYRQSLGQGLEFLIYFQGNSAPDKSGLPSDRFSAERTGGSVSTLTIQRTQQEDSAVYLCASSQDTSGANVLTFGAGSRLTVL.

The chain joins TRBV30 to TRBJ2-5; 10 bases line up with TRBD1. The J call is uncertain, as TRBJ2-7 better fits the DNA end. The CDR3 consists of 14 residues. Germline CDR1 reads GTSNPN; CDR2 reads SVGIG (reference sequence). This chain's CDR3 is CAWSLRQGAYEQYF. The CDR3 region has the DNA TGTGCCTGGAGCCTGAGACAGGGGGCTTACGAGCAGTACTTC.

The chain joins TRBV19 to TRBJ2-4; D may be TRBD2 (6 bases). Looked up from germline, CDR1 is LNHDA and CDR2 is SQIVND (reference sequence). The CDR3 runs 17 residues. V was clipped by 10 bases and J by 1 base, with 23 bases between them. The CDR3 sequence is CATQRNGGRGAKNIQYF. The CDR3 DNA reads TGTGCCACCCAAAGGAACGGAGGTCGGGGGGCCAAAAACATTCAGTACTTC.